Each of the 2 T cell receptor beta chains below was sequenced from the same sample in a study of T cells in women clearing cervical HPV infection. Data came from immunoSEQ multiplex PCR; TCRdb stores just in-frame clones and leaves some out. The table for this sample gives roughly 20,000 clones. The sequencing sample was made of blood buffy coat. These receptors all come from a woman aged 18-69 years with a cervical HPV16 infection that either progressed to CIN3+ or cleared (not recorded which).

With regard to this clone: With the read ending 3 residues before the CDR3 end, the germline J gene is used to fill in that end. This chain joins TRBV10-3 and TRBJ2-2; perhaps TRBD1 as D (5 bases). Germline assignment: CDR1 ENHRY and CDR2 SYGVKD. CDR3 length: 12 residues. With 8 bases removed from V and 1 base from J, the gap between germline ends came to 5 bases. Incomplete CDR3 DNA: TGTGCCATCCAGGGGAACACCGGGGAG. This gives the protein CAIQGNTGE. The CDR3 as a whole reads CAIQGNTGELFF.

A word on this clone: The DNA ends 3 residues before the CDR3 does, and the rest of the CDR3 is filled in from the germline J gene. The chain carries TRBV18 and TRBJ2-7, with 8 bases fitting TRBD1. The CDR3 extends over 17 amino acids. Germline lookup yields CDR1 KGHSH and CDR2 LQKENI. The V gene end was trimmed by 8 bases and the J gene end by 3 bases; junction bases not matched to a gene: 18. CDR3 DNA (partial): TGTGCCAGCCCCCCAAATCCCCCAGGGGACAGGTTCTACGAG. This encodes CASPPNPPGDRFYE. The full CDR3 sequence reads CASPPNPPGDRFYEQYF.